This entry lists 20 T cell receptor beta chains sequenced from one sample in a study of T-cell reconstitution after alpha-beta-depleted transplantation in children. The library targeted TCRbeta and was prepared with unique molecular identifiers. TCRdb processed the PCR reads anew with MiXCR; each CDR3 protein has one entry. Found here are 350,000 to 450,000 distinct CDR3 sequences, 20% of them singletons; the top ten hold 3.8%. Sequenced material: PBMCs from the stem cell graft donor, taken from the stem cell graft. Receptors originate from a human donor who donated a stem cell graft to a child with acute myeloid leukemia.

The V call is TRBV7-9, the J call TRBJ2-1; TRBD2 matches at 7 bases. Germline V gene lookup returns CDR1 SEHNR and CDR2 FQNEAQ (reference sequence). V lost 0 bases, J lost 5 bases, and 4 bases stayed unmatched. CDR3 length equals 15 residues. The DNA of the CDR3 is TGTGCCAGCAGCTTAGCGCTCAGCGGGGACAATGAGCAGTTCTTC. Its protein is CASSLALSGDNEQFF.

This chain connects TRBV12-3 or TRBV12-4 to TRBJ1-2; 7 positions agree with TRBD1. CDR3 length equals 16 residues. V was clipped by 2 bases and J by 6 bases; unmatched bases: 12. The CDR3 here is CASSLTSPVTGDGYTF. CDR3 DNA: TGTGCCAGCAGTTTAACTTCGCCAGTTACAGGGGATGGCTACACCTTC.

A few counts support this clonotype. A much larger clone differs by one base, so this may be a read error. The chain uses TRBV2 and TRBJ2-6, with D uncertain. The CDR3 spans 14 residues. Germline lookup yields CDR1 SNHLY and CDR2 FYNNEI. V lost 3 bases to trimming and J lost 1 base, with 4 bases between them. CDR3 sequence (DNA): TGTGCCAGCAGTGACAGGTCTGGGGCCAACGTCCTGACTTTC. Its translation: CASSDRSGANVLTF.

The chain combines TRBV29-1 with TRBJ1-1; D is possibly TRBD1 (5 bases). The V end was cut by 3 bases, the J end by 7 bases, with 18 bases between. The CDR3 totals 14 residues. Germline V CDR1 and CDR2: SQVTM, ANQGSEA. This CDR3 is CSVDVRAESGEAFF. The CDR3 nucleotides are TGCAGCGTTGACGTCAGGGCGGAATCGGGTGAAGCTTTCTTT.

J is TRBJ2-7 and V is TRBV25-1; 10 bases fit TRBD1. Germline V gene data show CDR1 as MGHDK and CDR2 as SYGVNS. Germline trimming cut 10 bases from V and 7 bases from J; bases unmatched to any gene: 10. CDR3 size: 13 residues. DNA of the CDR3: TGTGCCAACGCGGGACAGGGGTTCGGGGAGCAGTACTTC. Protein: CANAGQGFGEQYF.

This clonotype was seen more than once but under ten times. This chain links TRBV7-2 with TRBJ2-7; D not resolved. The V and J ends lost 1 base and 6 bases respectively, with 13 bases between them. CDR1 and CDR2 (germline): SGHTA, FQGNSA. The CDR3 length is 14 residues. The CDR3 is CASSLDWVASEQYF. CDR3 in DNA: TGTGCCAGCAGCTTAGATTGGGTAGCAAGCGAGCAGTACTTC.

This clonotype was counted many times. The chain uses TRBV29-1 and TRBJ2-1; D ambiguous. V shed 4 bases and J shed 0 bases, with 7 bases lying between them. CDR3 length equals 13 residues. Looked up from germline, CDR1 is SQVTM and CDR2 is ANQGSEA. This chain's CDR3 is CSVVGYSYNEQFF. The CDR3 region has the DNA TGCAGCGTTGTGGGGTACTCCTACAATGAGCAGTTCTTC.

The chain couples TRBV9 to TRBJ1-2; TRBD1 is a possible D gene (5 bases). CDR3 length: 14 amino acids. Trimming shortened V by 6 bases and J by 5 bases, and 17 bases separated the two germline ends. CDR1 SGDLS and CDR2 YYNGEE come from the germline V gene. In DNA, the CDR3 is TGTGCCAGCACCTCGGGAGGGGAAGGATATGGCTACACCTTC. This translates into CASTSGGEGYGYTF.

This clonotype was seen ten or more times. The chain links TRBV7-2 to TRBJ2-5, with TRBD2 matching 8 bases. The CDR3 extends over 16 amino acids. V lost 2 bases, J lost 0 bases, and 5 bases stayed unmatched. Germline values: CDR1 SGHTA, CDR2 FQGNSA. CDR3 DNA: TGTGCCAGCAGCTTAAGGGCTAGCGGGTACCAAGAGACCCAGTACTTC. This translates into CASSLRASGYQETQYF.

This clonotype showed up just a few times. V usage is TRBV29-1 and J usage is TRBJ2-1; 7 bases map to TRBD2. Germline V gene lookup returns CDR1 SQVTM and CDR2 ANQGSEA. CDR3 length: 13 residues. Unmatched junction bases numbered 4, after V lost 0 bases and J lost 8 bases. CDR3 sequence (DNA): TGCAGCGTTGAAGAGTCAGGGAGGGATGAGCAGTTCTTC. Protein product: CSVEESGRDEQFF.

CDR3 sequence reads: CATSRERGLTDTQYF. The CDR3 DNA sequence: TGTGCCACCAGCAGAGAGAGGGGCTTGACAGATACGCAGTATTTT. The chain employs TRBV15 and TRBJ2-3; possibly TRBD1 or TRBD2 for D (5 bases each). The CDR3 consists of 15 residues. Trimming pared 0 bases from V and 3 bases from J, leaving 10 bases between. Germline V lookup: CDR1 LNHNV, CDR2 YYDKDF (reference sequence).

The V call is TRBV24-1, the J call TRBJ2-3; D gene unclear. V was clipped by 2 bases and J by 0 bases, with 8 bases between them. The V gene's germline CDR1 is KGHDR and CDR2 SFDVKD. The CDR3 runs 15 residues. CDR3 DNA: TGTGCCACCAGTGATTGGAGCGAGAGCACAGATACGCAGTATTTT. It specifies CATSDWSESTDTQYF.

This chain joins TRBV5-1 and TRBJ2-1; 7 nucleotides agree with TRBD1. CDR1 and CDR2 (germline): SGHRS, YFSETQ. V trimming: 4 bases; J trimming: 7 bases; junction bases outside the gene matches: 8. This CDR3 region has 14 residues. The CDR3 protein is CASSEVPGGNEQFF. Here the CDR3 DNA reads TGCGCCAGCAGCGAGGTCCCAGGGGGTAATGAGCAGTTCTTC.

This clonotype occurred many times. This chain links TRBV20-1 with TRBJ2-1, with a weak D call TRBD2 (7 bases). The CDR3 has 15 residues. V was trimmed by 7 bases and J by 0 bases, leaving 16 bases between them. Looked up from germline, CDR1 is DFQATT and CDR2 is SNEGSKA (reference sequence). The CDR3 loop reads CSGSRGGGSYNEQFF. Here the CDR3 DNA reads TGCAGTGGCTCTCGGGGAGGGGGCTCCTACAATGAGCAGTTCTTC.

The rearrangement links TRBV7-2 to TRBJ2-3; TRBD2 is a possible D gene (6 bases). Germline CDR1 SGHTA, CDR2 FQGNSA. V lost 1 base and J 9 bases, leaving 17 bases between the germline ends. This CDR3 is built from 15 residues. This chain's CDR3 is CASSLEGLIPGTQYF. CDR3 in DNA: TGTGCCAGCAGCTTAGAGGGACTGATCCCAGGGACGCAGTATTTT.

The chain couples TRBV6-1 to TRBJ2-7; tentative D call: TRBD1 (6 bases). V dropped 6 bases and J dropped 2 bases, with 17 bases sitting between them. The germline CDR1 and CDR2 sequences are MNHNS and SASEGT. CDR3 length: 15 amino acids. The CDR3 DNA follows: TGTGCCAGCAGAGCTCAGCTACAGGGCCCCTACGAGCAGTACTTC. Translating it yields CASRAQLQGPYEQYF.

The chain carries TRBV28 and TRBJ1-1; 8 bases are a match to TRBD1. The CDR3 is 13 amino acids. J lost 5 bases, V lost 6 bases, and 5 bases had no gene match. CDR1 MDHEN and CDR2 SYDVKM come from the germline V gene. The CDR3 bases are TGTGCCAGCAGGGTAACAGGGGGAACTGAAGCTTTCTTT. Translation gives CASRVTGGTEAFF.

This clonotype was counted a few times. Relative to the germline gene, one junction end is altered; a read error may explain this. V gene TRBV4-2 combines with J gene TRBJ2-3; perhaps D is TRBD1 or TRBD2 (6 bases each). The CDR3 is made up of 14 amino acids. Germline V gives CDR1 LGHNA, CDR2 YNFKEQ. The CDR3 reads CASSQDRRAHREDF. The CDR3 DNA sequence: TGTGCCAGCAGCCAAGATCGGAGGGCCCACAGGGAGGACTTT.

In its sample, this clonotype was seen a few times. The gene calls are TRBV15 and TRBJ1-1; TRBD1 matches 7 bases. Trimming cost V 5 bases and J 3 bases; bases outside gene matches: 9. The CDR3 totals 15 residues. From germline, CDR1 is LNHNV and CDR2 YYDKDF (reference sequence). CDR3: CATSVYRGGHTEAFF. In nucleotides, the CDR3 is TGTGCCACCAGCGTGTACAGGGGAGGGCACACTGAAGCTTTCTTT.

This clonotype showed up just a few times. The chain joins TRBV27 to TRBJ2-1; 8 bases match TRBD2. Germline V gene sequence: CDR1 MNHEY, CDR2 SMNVEV (reference sequence). V was clipped by 5 bases and J by 8 bases; unmatched bases: 5. The CDR3 is 13 amino acids. The DNA of the CDR3 is TGTGCCAGCAGTAAAAGCGGGAGTGATGAGCAGTTCTTC. Residues: CASSKSGSDEQFF.